This TCR beta chain was identified in a study of PD-1 blockade in classical Hodgkin lymphoma. The V gene lost 4 bases and the J gene lost 2 bases, with 15 bases spanning the gap. The germline CDR1 and CDR2 sequences are SQVTM and ANQGSEA. The CDR3 extends over 15 amino acids. Regarding the study as a whole: Complete responders showed a baseline diversity that resembled the diversity of newly diagnosed patients. Why repertoires differed is undefined; disease activity or prior therapy possibly contributed. Only CD4+ TCR diversity, not CD8+, had risen significantly by C4D1. Individuals who commenced nivolumab within less than 1 year of ASCT were excluded.

Clones were read by immunoSEQ multiplex PCR, and TCRdb kept only the in-frame ones, dropping some. Of over 85,000 clones detected, 80% to 90% appear once; the ten largest clones hold roughly 15%. Concerning this clone itself: Antigen unknown.

All the patients suffered relapse after autologous stem cell transplantation, and brentuximab vedotin exposure differed. Specimen: peripheral blood mononuclear cells (PBMCs), collected before the second cycle of nivolumab. The V and J genes are TRBV29-1 and TRBJ2-1, with D perhaps TRBD2 (6 bases). The clonotype originates from a human donor with classical Hodgkin lymphoma. The CDR3 spells CSVVPAGSTYNEQFF. The CDR3 DNA follows: TGCAGCGTTGTGCCGGCGGGATCTACCTACAATGAGCAGTTCTTC.